This is a list of T cell receptor beta chains from one sample in a study of blood T cells in healthy people across ages. TCRdb reanalysed the 5' RACE reads using MiXCR and keeps one entry per CDR3 protein. The sample records about 640,000 distinct CDR3 sequences, under 30% being singletons. Sequencing used blood. These TCRs come from a woman of 80 years or more in good health. The CDR3 runs from the conserved cysteine through the conserved F or W. D genes are given only for firm matches. A clone size is listed for some rows: how often the clone was seen (once, few, many), or a class if it is expanded.

d_gene: -; j_gene: TRBJ1-5; v_gene: TRBV12-3/TRBV12-4; abundance: -; CDR3nt: TGTGCCAGCAATATCGCCCAGGTAGAGCCCCAGCATTTT; CDR3aa: CASNIAQVEPQHF
d_gene: TRBD1; j_gene: TRBJ2-1; v_gene: TRBV24-1; abundance: many; CDR3nt: TGTGCCACCAGTGATGGACAGGGGGCCCGCAATGAGCAGTTCTTC; CDR3aa: CATSDGQGARNEQFF
d_gene: TRBD1; j_gene: TRBJ2-3; v_gene: TRBV5-1; abundance: -; CDR3nt: TGCGCCAGCAGCACCGGGACAGGGGAGATGGATACGCAGTATTTT; CDR3aa: CASSTGTGEMDTQYF
d_gene: TRBD2; j_gene: TRBJ2-2; v_gene: TRBV6-2/TRBV6-3; abundance: few; CDR3nt: TGTGCCAGCAGTCGGACTAGCGGGATGACCACCGGGGAGCTGTTTTTT; CDR3aa: CASSRTSGMTTGELFF
d_gene: -; j_gene: TRBJ2-5; v_gene: TRBV7-3; abundance: many; CDR3nt: TGTGCCAGCAGTAGGCAGGAACAAGAGACCCAGTACTTC; CDR3aa: CASSRQEQETQYF
d_gene: -; j_gene: TRBJ2-7; v_gene: TRBV11-1; abundance: -; CDR3nt: TGTGCCAGCAGCTCATCTTCTTTTGACGAGCAGTACTTC; CDR3aa: CASSSSSFDEQYF
d_gene: -; j_gene: TRBJ2-5; v_gene: TRBV7-2; abundance: -; CDR3nt: TGTGCCAGCAGCTACGGGGGCAGGTCGGAGACCCAGTACTTC; CDR3aa: CASSYGGRSETQYF
d_gene: TRBD1; j_gene: TRBJ2-3; v_gene: TRBV4-1; abundance: many; CDR3nt: TGCGCCAGCAGCCAGGAGACAGGGGAGGTAGCAGATACGCAGTATTTT; CDR3aa: CASSQETGEVADTQYF
d_gene: -; j_gene: TRBJ2-7; v_gene: TRBV9; abundance: -; CDR3nt: TGTGCCAGCAGCGCGGGCGGGGGATGGGGGGCCCAGTACTTC; CDR3aa: CASSAGGGWGAQYF
d_gene: TRBD1; j_gene: TRBJ2-7; v_gene: TRBV9; abundance: many; CDR3nt: TGTGCCAGCAGCAAAGGGACAGGGCGTCCCTACGAGCAGTACTTC; CDR3aa: CASSKGTGRPYEQYF
d_gene: TRBD1; j_gene: TRBJ2-7; v_gene: TRBV6-2/TRBV6-3; abundance: many; CDR3nt: TGTGCCAGCAGTTACTTGGACAGGGGGCGTCACGAGCAGTACTTC; CDR3aa: CASSYLDRGRHEQYF
d_gene: TRBD1; j_gene: TRBJ2-7; v_gene: TRBV27; abundance: many; CDR3nt: TGTGCCAGCAGTTTACAGATAATGCCGGGACAGGGGAGCTCCTACGAGCAGTACTTC; CDR3aa: CASSLQIMPGQGSSYEQYF
d_gene: TRBD2; j_gene: TRBJ2-2; v_gene: TRBV7-2; abundance: -; CDR3nt: TGTGCCAGCAGCTCTAGCGGGGGAAAGGACGGGGAGCTGTTTTTT; CDR3aa: CASSSSGGKDGELFF
d_gene: -; j_gene: TRBJ2-2; v_gene: TRBV9; abundance: -; CDR3nt: TGTGCCAGCAGCTCATCCGCAGGGGATCACGGGGAGCTGTTTTTT; CDR3aa: CASSSSAGDHGELFF
d_gene: -; j_gene: TRBJ1-6; v_gene: TRBV18; abundance: many; CDR3nt: TGTGCCAGCTCACCAAGAGGGGTTACCGAGATGGGGAGGTATTCACCCCTCCACTTT; CDR3aa: CASSPRGVTEMGRYSPLHF
d_gene: -; j_gene: TRBJ1-1; v_gene: TRBV7-9; abundance: many; CDR3nt: TGTGCCAGCAGCTCCAATACGAACACTGAAGCTTTCTTT; CDR3aa: CASSSNTNTEAFF